The sequence of this T cell receptor (beta chain) was determined in a study of cytomegalovirus exposure and HLA in healthy donors. Germline CDR1 is MNHEY and CDR2 is SVGAGI. The length of the CDR3 is 15 residues. V was pared by 2 bases and J by 1 base, with 11 bases between. Clones were read by immunoSEQ multiplex PCR, and TCRdb kept only the in-frame ones, dropping some. The sample holds around 150,000 clones, approximately 89% seen once. The sample comprised PBMCs. This chain uses TRBV6-5 with TRBJ1-1; TRBD1 might be the D (6 bases). This receptor was taken from a man in his late teens or twenties in good health and CMV-seropositive. The CDR3 DNA sequence: TGTGCCAGCAGTTACAAGGGACAACAGAACACTGAAGCTTTCTTT. Amino acid sequence: CASSYKGQQNTEAFF.